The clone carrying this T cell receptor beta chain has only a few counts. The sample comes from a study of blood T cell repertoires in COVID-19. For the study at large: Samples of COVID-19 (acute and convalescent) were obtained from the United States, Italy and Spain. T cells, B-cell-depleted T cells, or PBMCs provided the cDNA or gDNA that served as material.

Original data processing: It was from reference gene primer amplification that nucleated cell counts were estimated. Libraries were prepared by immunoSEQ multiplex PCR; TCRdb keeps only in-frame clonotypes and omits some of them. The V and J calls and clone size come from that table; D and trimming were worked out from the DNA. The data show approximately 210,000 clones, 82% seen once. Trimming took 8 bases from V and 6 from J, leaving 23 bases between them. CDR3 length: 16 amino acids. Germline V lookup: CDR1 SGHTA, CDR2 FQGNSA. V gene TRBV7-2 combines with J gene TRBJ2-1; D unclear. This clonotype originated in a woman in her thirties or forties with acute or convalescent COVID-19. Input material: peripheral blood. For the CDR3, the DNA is TGTGCCAGCGGGTCAGCTTTCGGCCGCCCTAGCAATGAGCAGTTCTTC. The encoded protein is CASGSAFGRPSNEQFF.